The text below deals with one T cell receptor (beta chain). Germline V gene sequence: CDR1 GTSNPN, CDR2 SVGIG (reference sequence). Trimming left V 4 bases short and J 0 bases short, with 10 bases between. The CDR3 is made up of 15 amino acids. This sample is part of a study of blood T cell repertoires in COVID-19. Background on the study: Samples of COVID-19 (acute and convalescent) were obtained from the United States, Italy and Spain. PBMCs, B-cell-depleted T cells, or T cells provided the cDNA or gDNA that made up the material.

Adults between about 18 and 95 years of age took part from 20 to 25 US areas. Categorization into cohorts depended on clinical history that participants reported. Assay: immunoSEQ multiplex PCR; the TCRdb copy retains only in-frame clones and omits some. The data contain 400,000 to 450,000 clones, less than 95% of them singletons. The origin of this receptor is a man between 18 and 29 years old who had recovered from COVID-19. The source material was PBMCs or T cells enriched from blood (not recorded which). V is TRBV30 and J is TRBJ1-6, with unresolved D. The DNA for the CDR3 is TGTGCCTGGACCCAACAGAGCTCCTATAATTCACCCCTCCACTTT. Protein sequence: CAWTQQSSYNSPLHF. The variable domain in full, with the rest retrieved from reference TRBV30 and TRBJ1-6, is SQTIHQWPATLVQPVGSPLSLECTVEGTSNPNLYWYRQAAGRGLQLLFYSVGIGQISSEVPQNLSASRPQDRQFILSSKKLLLSDSGFYLCAWTQQSSYNSPLHFGNGTRLTVT.